The T cell receptor (beta chain) described here comes from a study of control samples from healthy donors and cancer patients. V shed 3 bases and J shed 4 bases, with 4 bases lying between them. CDR3 length: 12 amino acids. Profiled with immunoSEQ multiplex PCR; TCRdb holds only in-frame clones, not every one. Of under 80,000 clones listed, roughly 93% are singletons. The source is a woman aged 35 to 49 with lung cancer. The rearrangement uses TRBV12-3 or TRBV12-4 and TRBJ1-3, with D unresolved. Sequences were obtained from PBMCs. The CDR3 protein is CASSFAGNTIYF. Here the CDR3 DNA reads TGTGCCAGCAGTTTCGCCGGAAACACCATATATTTT.